This T cell receptor (beta chain) was sequenced during a study of blood T cell repertoires in COVID-19. Overall study: Collection of acute and convalescent COVID-19 samples took place in the United States, Italy and Spain.

This clone has just one count. Germline-derived CDR1 and CDR2 are MDHEN and SYDVKM. V gave up 9 bases and J gave up 1 base; unmatched junction bases: 3. This CDR3 comprises 14 residues. The method was immunoSEQ multiplex PCR; TCRdb's version includes in-frame clones alone and lacks a portion of them. The sample lists more than 400,000 clones; about 90% were seen once. Assignments of participants to cohorts depended upon their own reported clinical history. This chain links TRBV28 with TRBJ2-7; 13 bases fit TRBD2. The receptor comes from a man between 18 and 35 years old who had recovered from COVID-19. The sample taken for sequencing was PBMCs or T cells enriched from blood (not recorded which). The CDR3 coding sequence is TGTGCCAGTTGGGGACTAGCGGGATCCTACGAGCAGTACTTC. Translation: CASWGLAGSYEQYF.